One sample yielded the 18 T cell receptor beta chains listed below, sequenced in a study of T cells in Graves' hyperthyroidism and ophthalmopathy. Regions amplified from RNA transcripts were the TCR beta CDR3 regions. The study used the HTBI primer set for a first-round RT-PCR of the TCR CDR3. TCRdb re-called the multiplex PCR reads with MiXCR, one entry per CDR3 protein. This sample carries around 440,000 distinct CDR3 sequences, about 15% of them seen once, and the ten largest clones take 13% to 15%. The material sequenced was blood. The receptors here all came from a young woman with Graves' hyperthyroidism.

This clonotype was detected a few times. This chain uses TRBV10-3 with TRBJ2-7; TRBD2 is a possible D gene (7 bases). V was shortened by 4 bases and J by 6 bases, with 16 bases between the two germline ends. This CDR3 contains 14 residues. Germline CDR1 ENHRY, CDR2 SYGVKD. The CDR3 DNA is TGTGCCATCAGTGGCGAGGGGGGGTCTAGCGAGCAGTACTTC. It yields the protein CAISGEGGSSEQYF.

In this sample, this clonotype turned up many times. The chain uses TRBV3-1 and TRBJ1-4; 7 bases match TRBD1. The J segment lost 7 bases and the V segment lost 4 bases, leaving 9 bases of the junction unmatched. Germline V gene data show CDR1 as LGHDT and CDR2 as YNNKEL (reference sequence). The CDR3 totals 15 residues. As DNA, the CDR3 is TGTGCCAGCAGCCCCTTGACAGGGCCCGGTGAAAAACTGTTTTTT. Translated: CASSPLTGPGEKLFF. The full variable domain, with the rest looked up from reference TRBV3-1 and TRBJ1-4, is DTAVSQTPKYLVTQMGNDKSIKCEQNLGHDTMYWYKQDSKKFLKIMFSYNNKELIINETVPNRFSPKSPDKAHLNLHINSLELGDSAVYFCASSPLTGPGEKLFFGSGTQLSVL.

This clonotype has at least ten counts. The rearrangement joins TRBV5-6 to TRBJ1-1; a possible D gene is TRBD1 (5 bases). Germline V gives CDR1 SGHDT, CDR2 YYEEEE. V was shortened by 1 base and J by 0 bases, with 10 bases between the two germline ends. The CDR3 is 15 residues long. The CDR3 sequence: CASSLIRTMNTEAFF. The CDR3 DNA follows: TGTGCCAGCAGCTTGATAAGGACAATGAACACTGAAGCTTTCTTT.

This clonotype was seen many times. This chain links TRBV7-2 with TRBJ2-2, with no clear D. Germline V gives CDR1 SGHTA, CDR2 FQGNSA. V was pared by 0 bases and J by 7 bases, with 9 bases between. The CDR3 has 14 amino acids. In nucleotides, the CDR3 is TGTGCCAGCAGCTTAGCGGAACCGCGCGGGGAGCTGTTTTTT. Its protein product is CASSLAEPRGELFF.

The rearrangement joins TRBV28 to TRBJ2-2; TRBD2 matches 8 bases. J gave up 5 bases and V 4 bases, and 6 bases lay outside the gene matches. The CDR3 sequence is 15 residues long. From germline, CDR1 is MDHEN and CDR2 SYDVKM. The CDR3 region is CASSSGGGHTGELFF. The CDR3 bases are TGTGCCAGCAGTTCGGGAGGGGGTCATACCGGGGAGCTGTTTTTT. The full variable domain, in which reference TRBV28 and TRBJ2-2 provide the parts outside the CDR3, is DVKVTQSSRYLVKRTGEKVFLECVQDMDHENMFWYRQDPGLGLRLIYFSYDVKMKEKGDIPEGYSVSREKKERFSLILESASTNQTSMYLCASSSGGGHTGELFFGEGSRLTVL.

This clonotype appeared a few times. One junction end does not reproduce the germline sequence, and a read error may be involved. The chain carries TRBV12-3 or TRBV12-4 and TRBJ2-2; the D gene is possibly TRBD2 (5 bases). The CDR3 loop spans 14 amino acids. The CDR3: CASSPTYGLGELLF. Here the CDR3 DNA reads TGTGCCAGCAGTCCGACATACGGGCTCGGGGAGCTGCTTTTT.

The table lists this clonotype with many counts. The chain combines TRBV6-2 or TRBV6-3 with TRBJ1-1; 8 bases agree with TRBD1. The CDR3 has 15 amino acids. Germline V gives CDR1 MNHEY, CDR2 SVGEGT. With 6 bases clipped from V and 1 base from J, the junction kept 7 bases outside the gene matches. The CDR3 region has the DNA TGTGCCAGCAGCCCGGACAGGGTACGGAACACTGAAGCTTTCTTT. Its protein is CASSPDRVRNTEAFF.

As to this clonotype: At one end, the junction sequence differs from germline, possibly due to a read error. This chain links TRBV6-1 with TRBJ1-1; 7 bases agree with TRBD1. Germline V gene sequence: CDR1 MNHNS, CDR2 SASEGT. The CDR3 consists of 15 residues. This CDR3 reads CASTSLDRIITETFF. The CDR3 DNA is TGTGCCAGCACTTCCTTGGACAGGATAATCACTGAAACTTTCTTT.

The chain joins TRBV28 to TRBJ1-5; D perhaps matches TRBD1 (5 bases). The V gene lost 8 bases and the J gene lost 5 bases, with 10 bases spanning the gap. This CDR3 comprises 12 residues. Germline-derived CDR1 and CDR2 are MDHEN and SYDVKM. The CDR3 spells CASGGAHQPQHF. The CDR3 nucleotides read TGTGCCAGCGGGGGAGCACATCAGCCCCAGCATTTT.

This sequence joins TRBV19 and TRBJ1-6; D may be TRBD1 (6 bases). The V end was cut by 3 bases, the J end by 8 bases, with 17 bases between. The CDR3 covers 16 residues. Germline CDR1 LNHDA, CDR2 SQIVND (reference sequence). The CDR3 DNA sequence: TGTGCCAGTAGTATTTCGGGACATAATGCGGATTCACCCCTCCACTTT. Amino acids: CASSISGHNADSPLHF.

This clonotype was detected many times. The V gene is TRBV29-1, the J gene TRBJ1-1; no clear D. Per germline, CDR1 SQVTM and CDR2 ANQGSEA. The V and J ends lost 4 bases and 1 base respectively, with 7 bases between them. The CDR3 consists of 12 residues. This CDR3 reads CSVAAGNTEAFF. DNA for the CDR3: TGCAGCGTTGCGGCAGGGAACACTGAAGCTTTCTTT.

This clonotype came up many times. The gene calls are TRBV6-1 and TRBJ2-3; 7 bases agree with TRBD2. Germline lookup yields CDR1 MNHNS and CDR2 SASEGT. The CDR3 runs to 15 residues. The V segment lost 6 bases and the J segment 8 bases; nucleotides outside the gene matches: 14. CDR3 amino acids: CASREKGTGGATQYF. CDR3 DNA: TGTGCCAGCAGAGAAAAAGGGACGGGGGGAGCTACGCAGTATTTT.

This clonotype came up a few times. The V gene is TRBV6-2 or TRBV6-3, the J gene TRBJ2-1, with D possibly being TRBD1 or TRBD2 (5 bases each). Between the trimmed V and J ends, which lost 4 bases and 11 bases, there was a span of 15 bases. CDR3 length: 13 amino acids. The germline gives CDR1 MNHEY, CDR2 SVGEGT. CDR3 region: CASSSNPGGKQFF. The CDR3 DNA reads TGTGCCAGCAGTTCTAACCCTGGGGGAAAGCAGTTCTTC.

This clonotype was seen only a few times. V gene TRBV12-3 or TRBV12-4 combines with J gene TRBJ2-7; D is unclear. V was trimmed by 2 bases and J by 3 bases, leaving 8 bases between them. This CDR3 region has 13 residues. The CDR3 nucleotides are TGTGCCAGCAGTTTACAATACTACTACGAGCAGTACTTC. Translating it yields CASSLQYYYEQYF.

Remarks on this clonotype: A read error is possible here, since a much larger clone lies one base away. The chain links TRBV2 to TRBJ2-3, with 10 bases lining up with TRBD2. This CDR3 has 17 residues. V shed 3 bases, J shed 4 bases, and the junction held 10 bases outside the gene matches. The germline CDR1 and CDR2 sequences are SNHLY and FYNNEI. The CDR3: CASSDKRGGLVADTQYF. CDR3 coding DNA: TGTGCCAGCAGTGACAAGCGGGGGGGCCTCGTCGCAGATACGCAGTATTTT.

This clonotype was observed a handful of times. The junction departs from germline at one end; a sequencing error may be responsible. This rearrangement joins TRBV5-1 to TRBJ2-2, with D perhaps being TRBD1 or TRBD2 (6 bases each). The CDR3 length is 16 residues. Looked up from germline, CDR1 is SGHRS and CDR2 is YFSETQ. The CDR3 protein is CANSLFTGADTGELFF. The CDR3 coding sequence is TGCGCCAACAGCTTGTTCACGGGGGCCGACACCGGGGAGCTGTTTTTT.

This clonotype was seen more than once but under ten times. The chain is built from TRBV5-8 and TRBJ2-1; D tentatively fits TRBD1 or TRBD2 (5 bases each). Trimming cost V 4 bases and J 4 bases, with 12 bases left between them. Looked up from germline, CDR1 is SGHTS and CDR2 is YDEGEE. This CDR3 is 14 amino acids long. The CDR3 DNA reads as TGTGCCAGCAGCATGAGGGGCAGTTACAATGAGCAGTTCTTC. Protein sequence: CASSMRGSYNEQFF.

The sample holds many counts of this clonotype. V gene TRBV7-9 combines with J gene TRBJ2-5, with 11 bases identical to TRBD2. Germline values: CDR1 SEHNR, CDR2 FQNEAQ (reference sequence). The CDR3 is 14 residues long. With 5 bases clipped from V and 6 bases from J, the junction kept 5 bases outside the gene matches. For the CDR3, the DNA is TGTGCCAGCAGCCGAATAGCGGGGGGGCAGACCCAGTACTTC. Residues: CASSRIAGGQTQYF.